A single sample gave rise to the 8 T cell receptor delta chains below, sequenced in a study of gamma-delta T cells after stem cell transplantation. TCRdb fed the RT-PCR reads into CATT to redo clone calling. This sample has 2,500 to 3,000 delta-chain clones, with around 23% found just once. The sample was gamma-delta T cells. These receptors were obtained from a human donor. It is not recorded whose cells these are; they may come from a transplant donor.

This clone was detected a few times. A clone one base away is much larger, so this may be a read error. The V call is TRDV2, the J call TRDJ1; possible D gene TRDD3, 6 bases. The length of the CDR3 is 21 residues. Germline CDR1 reads GEAIGNYY; CDR2 reads EKD. V lost 4 bases and J 0 bases, leaving 32 bases between the germline ends. The CDR3 DNA reads TGTGCCTGTGAACCGCTACCTTCGGTGAGCGGGGGAACCCAGTACACCGATAAACTCATCTTT. Encoded protein: CACEPLPSVSGGTQYTDKLIF.

This clone is labeled medium-sized. This chain joins TRDV2 and TRDJ1; 7 nucleotides match TRDD3. With 3 bases clipped from V and 1 base from J, the junction kept 10 bases outside the gene matches. In germline, CDR1 is GEAIGNYY, CDR2 EKD. This CDR3 is 16 amino acids long. The CDR3 sequence is CACDSLLGASTDKLIF. Here the CDR3 DNA reads TGTGCCTGTGACTCCTTGCTGGGGGCTTCCACCGATAAACTCATCTTT.

This clone was seen more than once but under ten times. This likely traces to a read error, being one base from a far larger clone. The gene calls are TRDV2 and TRDJ1; 13 nucleotides align to TRDD3. V lost 0 bases and J lost 0; bases outside the gene matches: 21. CDR3 length equals 23 residues. Germline loops: CDR1 GEAIGNYY, CDR2 EKD. This chain's CDR3 is CACDTLGPPLLGDTRQYTDKLIF. The DNA for the CDR3 is TGTGCCTGTGACACCCTCGGGCCCCCCTTACTGGGGGATACGCGTCAGTACACCGATAAACTCATCTTT.

This clone was seen only a few times. A single base separates this from a much larger clone, so it may be a read error. This sequence joins TRDV2 and TRDJ1; 7 nucleotides match TRDD3. CDR1 GEAIGNYY and CDR2 EKD come from the germline V gene. J lost 2 bases, V lost 0 bases, and 17 bases had no gene match. This CDR3 is 19 amino acids long. DNA of the CDR3: TGTGCCTGTGACACCGTTGCGGTACTGGGGAATACTGGGACCGATAAACTCATCTTT. It yields the protein CACDTVAVLGNTGTDKLIF.

Details on this clone: TCRdb's listed protein matches a much larger clone and diverges from this DNA's translation at residue 4, likely through a read error; the protein shown comes from the DNA. V gene TRDV2 combines with J gene TRDJ1; D unclear. Germline values: CDR1 GEAIGNYY, CDR2 EKD. The CDR3 runs 17 residues. The CDR3, as DNA: TGTGCCTGTGTCACCGCCGAGAACCCGCGCCGAGGCGATAAACTCATCTTT. It translates to CACVTAENPRRGDKLIF.

A few counts support this clone. The protein given by TCRdb reflects a much larger clone and differs at residue 4 from this DNA's translation, likely from a read error; the protein shown is the DNA's translation. V usage is TRDV2 and J usage is TRDJ1, with a tentative D call TRDD3 (5 bases). V gave up 6 bases and J gave up 2 bases, with 18 bases separating them. The CDR3 totals 15 residues. From germline, CDR1 is GEAIGNYY and CDR2 EKD. The CDR3 nucleotides are TGTGCCTGTAACGCCGTACTGGCGAAAACCGATAAACTCATCTTT. Translating gives CACNAVLAKTDKLIF.

This clone is classed as medium-sized. The chain couples TRDV2 to TRDJ1; a weak D match, TRDD3 (5 bases). V lost 3 bases and J lost 2, with 15 bases in between. CDR1 and CDR2 (germline): GEAIGNYY, EKD. The CDR3 is 15 residues long. The CDR3, as DNA: TGTGCCTGTGACTCCGTAGGGAGGGGGACCGATAAACTCATCTTT. This sequence encodes CACDSVGRGTDKLIF.

The chain combines TRDV2 with TRDJ1; 10 positions match TRDD3. The CDR3 extends over 17 amino acids. Germline V gene data show CDR1 as GEAIGNYY and CDR2 as EKD. The V and J ends lost 3 bases and 1 base, in that order; junction bases with no gene match: 10. The CDR3 sequence: CACDSLLGDSRTDKLIF. CDR3 bases: TGTGCCTGTGACTCCTTACTGGGGGATTCCCGCACCGATAAACTCATCTTT.